Listed here are 8 T cell receptor beta chains from one sample, sequenced in a study of T cells expressing NK-cell markers (TCRdb year 2020). Preparation of the library involved 5' RACE. TCRdb names Illumina HiSeq 2000 as the instrument used. After reprocessing by TCRdb, each CDR3 protein sequence is one entry, and no DNA is given. The sample's table covers approximately 150,000 distinct CDR3 sequences. Of the sample, roughly an eighth falls within the top ten clones. The source material was blood T cells: a sorted CD56 or NKG2C T cell subset, CD4+ or CD8+ T cells, or bulk PBMC T cells (not recorded which). The receptors were sampled from a man aged 18 to 29 in good health. Donor details come from another sample of the same person, matched by shared clones.

The genes are TRBV15 and TRBJ2-5; TCRdb's D call of TRBD2 is untestable without DNA. Looked up from germline, CDR1 is LNHNV and CDR2 is YYDKDF (reference sequence). The CDR3 covers 18 residues. The chain's CDR3 is CATSREGPVGGPGETQYF.

The chain links TRBV9 to TRBJ2-1; TCRdb reports TRBD1, a call that lacks DNA to check it against. Germline V lookup: CDR1 SGDLS, CDR2 YYNGEE. This CDR3 spans 16 amino acids. The CDR3 protein is CASSVEGTTLYNEQFF.

The chain has TRBV7-2 and TRBJ1-2; the TCRdb call, TRBD1, lacks DNA for checking. This CDR3 spans 16 amino acids. Looked up from germline, CDR1 is SGHTA and CDR2 is FQGNSA. CDR3 loop: CASSSRDRGISHGYTF.

The genes are TRBV18 and TRBJ2-1; the TCRdb call, TRBD1, lacks DNA for checking. CDR1 and CDR2 from the germline V gene are KGHSH and LQKENI. The CDR3 extends over 15 amino acids. The CDR3: CASSPRDRTDNEQFF.

This chain joins TRBV20-1 and TRBJ2-2; TCRdb names TRBD1, which stays unverified in the absence of DNA. The CDR3 consists of 16 residues. Germline-derived CDR1 and CDR2 are DFQATT and SNEGSKA (reference sequence). CDR3 loop: CSASPIEGQSTGELFF.

The rearrangement joins TRBV6-2 or TRBV6-3 to TRBJ2-7; TCRdb names TRBD1, which stays unverified in the absence of DNA. There are 12 residues in the CDR3. Germline V lookup: CDR1 MNHEY, CDR2 SVGEGT. The CDR3 region is CASSPLSGEQYF.

V usage is TRBV13 and J usage is TRBJ2-7; TCRdb calls TRBD1, which cannot be checked without DNA. The CDR3 totals 15 residues. Germline V gives CDR1 PRHDT, CDR2 FYEKMQ (reference sequence). CDR3: CASSSIGQGSYEQYF.

This chain connects TRBV14 to TRBJ2-5; absent DNA, TCRdb's TRBD1 call cannot be checked. CDR1 SGHDN and CDR2 FVKESK come from the germline V gene. This CDR3 has 16 residues. The chain's CDR3 is CASSQVRANDQETQYF.